Following are 10 T cell receptor beta chains from one sample sequenced in a study of vaccination and CD4 T cells after COVID-19. The treatment: roughly 10-day PBMC culture with coronavirus spike peptide pools or control peptides (ViraFEST assay). Antigens for these TCRs are unknown. An Oncomine TCR Beta short-read assay was used to sequence the DNA from cultured CD4+ T cells. From the PCR reads, TCRdb called clonotypes with MiXCR, one entry per CDR3 protein. The profile shows about 9,600 distinct CDR3 sequences, approximately 25% of them singletons. The sequenced sample was CD4+ T cells from blood, cultured in vitro, obtained after SARS-CoV-2 vaccination. These receptors all stem from a human donor who had recovered from COVID-19.

The genes are TRBV28 and TRBJ1-5, with a possible D match to TRBD1 (5 bases). The V gene's germline CDR1 is MDHEN and CDR2 SYDVKM. Trimming cost V 5 bases and J 0 bases, with 11 bases left between them. This CDR3 spans 15 amino acids. DNA for the CDR3: TGTGCCAGCAGTCCCCTAAGGGGTAGCAATCAGCCCCAGCATTTT. Its translation: CASSPLRGSNQPQHF.

The chain has TRBV18 and TRBJ1-1; D ambiguous. The V and J ends lost 3 bases and 2 bases respectively, with 10 bases between them. The CDR3 length is 14 residues. Germline-derived CDR1 and CDR2 are KGHSH and LQKENI. The CDR3 region has the DNA TGTGCCAGCTCACCGAGGTCAGGTAACACTGAAGCTTTCTTT. Translating it yields CASSPRSGNTEAFF.

The table lists this clonotype with a few counts. The chain carries TRBV7-8 and TRBJ2-3; no reliable D call. Trimming cost V 3 bases and J 3 bases, with 7 bases left between them. The CDR3 runs to 13 residues. CDR1 SGHVS and CDR2 FQNEAQ come from the germline V gene. CDR3 nucleotide sequence: TGTGCCAGCAGCTTCCACAGAACAGATACGCAGTATTTT. This sequence encodes CASSFHRTDTQYF.

In its sample, this clonotype was seen a few times. The chain couples TRBV6-2 or TRBV6-3 to TRBJ2-1; D unclear. The length of the CDR3 is 12 residues. Germline-derived CDR1 and CDR2 are MNHEY and SVGEGT. V was cut by 2 bases and J by 4 bases, with 3 bases left in between. DNA for the CDR3: TGTGCCAGCAGTTACGGATACAATGAGCAGTTCTTC. Its translation: CASSYGYNEQFF.

The chain is built from TRBV6-2 or TRBV6-3 and TRBJ2-7; D is undetermined. The germline V gene encodes CDR1 MNHEY and CDR2 SVGEGT. The CDR3 is 14 amino acids. V was cut by 8 bases and J by 0 bases, with 14 bases left in between. The CDR3 DNA reads as TGTGCCAGCCGCCCCCTCCGTTTCTCCTACGAGCAGTACTTC. It specifies CASRPLRFSYEQYF.

The chain joins TRBV27 to TRBJ2-3, with D possibly being TRBD1 or TRBD2 (6 bases each). The CDR3 is 17 residues long. Germline CDR1 reads MNHEY; CDR2 reads SMNVEV (reference sequence). Trimming took 5 bases from V and 4 from J, leaving 22 bases between them. The CDR3 DNA sequence: TGTGCCAGCAGTCCGGGGGCGGGGTTGACGGGGTCAGATACGCAGTATTTT. This gives the protein CASSPGAGLTGSDTQYF.

V and J are TRBV7-6 and TRBJ1-3; D is unresolved. CDR1 is SGHVS, CDR2 FNYEAQ, per germline. V gave up 1 base and J gave up 0 bases, with 7 bases separating them. The CDR3 has 15 amino acids. The CDR3 DNA reads as TGTGCCAGCAGCTTAGGGCAAAGCTCTGGAAACACCATATATTTT. Translated, it gives CASSLGQSSGNTIYF.

CDR3 residues: CSARVSSHSSYEQYF. CDR3 bases: TGCAGTGCTAGAGTATCTAGCCATTCGTCCTACGAGCAGTACTTC. This sequence joins TRBV20-1 and TRBJ2-7; a weak D match, TRBD2 (5 bases). The CDR3 length is 15 residues. Germline V lookup: CDR1 DFQATT, CDR2 SNEGSKA (reference sequence). Trimming pared 1 base from V and 1 base from J, leaving 14 bases between.

The sample holds a few counts of this clonotype. The CDR3 here is CSARRLAGGDNEQFF. CDR3 DNA: TGCAGTGCTAGGCGACTAGCGGGAGGAGACAATGAGCAGTTCTTC. The rearrangement uses TRBV20-1 and TRBJ2-1; 13 nucleotides line up with TRBD2. V gave up 3 bases and J gave up 5 bases; unmatched junction bases: 4. CDR1 and CDR2 (germline): DFQATT, SNEGSKA (reference sequence). The CDR3 sequence is 15 residues long.

The V call is TRBV7-9, the J call TRBJ2-1; D call uncertain. Germline CDR1 SEHNR, CDR2 FQNEAQ (reference sequence). The germline V and J ends were trimmed by 2 bases and 7 bases, with 9 bases remaining between them. This CDR3 comprises 13 residues. The CDR3 DNA reads as TGTGCCAGCAGCTTAATCCTCGGGAATGAGCAGTTCTTC. Translated: CASSLILGNEQFF.